What follows are 22 T cell receptor beta chains derived from one specimen sequenced in a study of regulatory T cells in long-lasting Graves disease. The sample's time point: newly diagnosed GD, antithyroid drugs for less than 3 months. Researchers made the TCR library from RNA that was extracted from PBMCs. To make TCR beta libraries, researchers used iRepertoire HTBI primers and Arm-PCR of CDR3 regions. TCRdb reanalysed the multiplex PCR reads using MiXCR and keeps one entry per CDR3 protein. This table holds about 620,000 distinct CDR3 sequences, roughly 15% found once. These data also formed part of another study, on T cells in Graves' hyperthyroidism and ophthalmopathy.

This material consisted of peripheral blood mononuclear cells (PBMCs), taken at new diagnosis, from a patient treated with antithyroid drugs. The receptors derive from a woman under 40 with Graves disease.

V gene TRBV5-1 combines with J gene TRBJ2-1, with D maybe TRBD2 (5 bases). Trimming cost V 3 bases and J 0 bases, with 13 bases left between them. The germline V gene has CDR1 SGHRS and CDR2 YFSETQ. The length of the CDR3 is 16 residues. The CDR3 spells CASSSEPRGSYNEQFF. In DNA form, the CDR3 reads TGCGCCAGCAGCTCAGAGCCCCGGGGCTCCTACAATGAGCAGTTCTTC. The full variable domain, in which reference TRBV5-1 and TRBJ2-1 provide the parts outside the CDR3, is KAGVTQTPRYLIKTRGQQVTLSCSPISGHRSVSWYQQTPGQGLQFLFEYFSETQRNKGNFPGRFSGRQFSNSRSEMNVSTLELGDSALYLCASSSEPRGSYNEQFFGPGTRLTVL.

The chain combines TRBV10-3 with TRBJ1-1; 7 positions agree with TRBD1. Germline CDR1 is ENHRY and CDR2 is SYGVKD. V was pared by 5 bases and J by 4 bases, with 10 bases of the junction left unmatched. The CDR3 totals 15 residues. CDR3 coding DNA: TGTGCCATCAGTTGGGACAGCTCATCTAGCACTGAAGCTTTCTTT. Translated: CAISWDSSSSTEAFF.

This clonotype has ten or more counts. V and J are TRBV5-1 and TRBJ1-1, with D unclear. The CDR3 spans 14 residues. Germline CDR1 is SGHRS and CDR2 is YFSETQ. The V gene lost 4 bases and the J gene lost 6 bases, with 16 bases spanning the gap. As DNA, the CDR3 is TGCGCCAGCAGCGGGGAGGTGGGAGCCCCTGAAGCTTTCTTT. Its translation: CASSGEVGAPEAFF.

This clonotype was picked up a small number of times. V and J are TRBV7-6 and TRBJ2-3; tentatively, D is TRBD2 (6 bases). Trimming took 6 bases from V and 0 from J, leaving 13 bases between them. CDR1 is SGHVS, CDR2 FNYEAQ, per germline. The length of the CDR3 is 15 residues. The CDR3 loop is CASRPGTPSTDTQYF. The DNA of the CDR3 is TGTGCCAGCAGACCCGGGACTCCTAGCACAGATACGCAGTATTTT.

This clonotype was counted only a few times. The genes are TRBV20-1 and TRBJ2-3, with 7 bases that match TRBD2. With V trimmed by 0 bases and J by 4 bases, 13 bases remained unmatched. Germline V gene lookup returns CDR1 DFQATT and CDR2 SNEGSKA (reference sequence). CDR3 length: 17 amino acids. CDR3 DNA: TGCAGTGCTAGAGATCGGGGCCGCGGGAGTCTTCCAGATACGCAGTATTTT. Protein: CSARDRGRGSLPDTQYF.

The sample holds many counts of this clonotype. The chain recombines TRBV11-2 with TRBJ2-7; 7 nucleotides agree with TRBD2. From germline, CDR1 is SGHAT and CDR2 FQNNGV. The CDR3 spans 15 residues. The trim removed 5 bases at V and 3 bases at J, leaving 10 bases unmatched. The CDR3 coding sequence is TGTGCCAGCAGCCCGGCTAGCGGCGTTCTCTACGAGCAGTACTTC. It specifies CASSPASGVLYEQYF.

This clonotype was counted a single time. The gene calls are TRBV19 and TRBJ2-5; 7 nucleotides match TRBD2. Germline CDR1 LNHDA, CDR2 SQIVND (reference sequence). This CDR3 is built from 14 residues. Losses at the gene ends were 3 bases for V and 3 bases for J; bases not matched to a gene: 4. CDR3 amino acids: CASSMTGTKETQYF. DNA for the CDR3: TGTGCCAGTAGTATGACCGGGACTAAAGAGACCCAGTACTTC.

This clonotype turned up a few times. CDR3 amino acids: CASTVLRRWDTEAFF. In DNA form, the CDR3 reads TGTGCCAGCACCGTTTTGAGGCGCTGGGACACTGAAGCTTTCTTT. V and J are TRBV2 and TRBJ1-1; D call uncertain. V dropped 7 bases and J dropped 3 bases, with 18 bases sitting between them. The germline gives CDR1 SNHLY, CDR2 FYNNEI. The CDR3 is 15 amino acids.

This clonotype came up many times. The chain employs TRBV9 and TRBJ1-1; D is uncertain. The CDR3 consists of 15 residues. Trimming took off 4 bases at V and 4 bases at J, with 17 bases between the two ends. The germline gives CDR1 SGDLS, CDR2 YYNGEE. CDR3 coding DNA: TGTGCCAGCAGCCCTCCTTTGGGCCGCCGCACTGAAGCTTTCTTT. Its protein product is CASSPPLGRRTEAFF.

This clonotype was detected many times. The chain employs TRBV12-3 or TRBV12-4 and TRBJ1-1, with D maybe TRBD1 (6 bases). The CDR3 runs 18 residues. V was shortened by 7 bases and J by 1 base, with 25 bases between the two germline ends. In DNA form, the CDR3 reads TGTGCCAGCACCTCCTTGGGGGGGCGCGGAGTACCGAACACTGAAGCTTTCTTT. It specifies CASTSLGGRGVPNTEAFF.

The J gene is TRBJ1-1, the V gene TRBV27, with unresolved D. CDR1 and CDR2 (germline): MNHEY, SMNVEV (reference sequence). The CDR3 runs 14 residues. V dropped 3 bases and J dropped 11 bases, with 19 bases sitting between them. The chain's CDR3 is CASSFTPTPISAFF. The CDR3 DNA reads as TGTGCCAGCAGTTTTACCCCCACTCCGATCTCGGCTTTCTTT.

The chain couples TRBV19 to TRBJ2-7, with 7 bases lining up with TRBD1. The germline V gene encodes CDR1 LNHDA and CDR2 SQIVND (reference sequence). V shed 4 bases and J 2 bases; nucleotides not matched to a gene: 5. This CDR3 comprises 14 residues. The CDR3 protein is CASSKDRQAYEQYF. The CDR3 nucleotides read TGTGCCAGTAGTAAGGACAGGCAAGCCTACGAGCAGTACTTC.

The sample holds a few counts of this clonotype. J is TRBJ2-5 and V is TRBV27; 7 bases are shared with TRBD1. The germline V gene has CDR1 MNHEY and CDR2 SMNVEV (reference sequence). The CDR3 is 14 amino acids. V shed 10 bases, J shed 1 base, and the junction held 9 bases outside the gene matches. The CDR3 DNA sequence: TGTGCCACCAGAAAGAGACAGGGCCAAGAGACCCAGTACTTC. This encodes CATRKRQGQETQYF.

This clonotype was picked up many times. The genes are TRBV20-1 and TRBJ2-7; the match to TRBD1 covers 8 bases. The CDR3 extends over 15 amino acids. Trimming cost V 6 bases and J 6 bases; bases outside gene matches: 16. Germline V gene sequence: CDR1 DFQATT, CDR2 SNEGSKA (reference sequence). The CDR3 nucleotides read TGCAGTGCCGGGGGTACTGAGACAGGGGATCTCGAGCAGTACTTC. Translating it yields CSAGGTETGDLEQYF.

This clonotype was recorded a few times. Mismatch with germline at one junction end may stem from a read error. The chain has TRBV18 and TRBJ1-3; D remains unclear. CDR3 length equals 14 residues. CDR1 is KGHSH and CDR2 is LQKENI in the germline V gene. DNA of the CDR3: TGTGCCAGCTCACCACAAGGGTCTGGAGACACCATATATTTT. This gives the protein CASSPQGSGDTIYF.

In the case of this clonotype: Its ends do not fully match the called genes, so a read error is possible. The chain links TRBV2 to TRBJ2-2, with D perhaps TRBD2 (5 bases). The germline gives CDR1 SNHLY, CDR2 FYNNEI. The CDR3 contains 11 residues. As DNA, the CDR3 is TGTGCCAGCAGAGAGGCCGGGGAGCTGTCTTTT. Protein: CASREAGELSF.

Of note for this clonotype: An end of the junction differs from the germline gene, which may be a read error. This chain connects TRBV12-3 or TRBV12-4 to TRBJ2-7; TRBD1 might be the D (5 bases). This CDR3 is 16 amino acids long. The CDR3, as DNA: TGTGCCAGCAGTTTCTTCGGCAGGGTATCTTTCTACGAGCAGTGCTTC. It yields the protein CASSFFGRVSFYEQCF.

This clonotype was counted ten times or more. The gene calls are TRBV12-3 or TRBV12-4 and TRBJ2-7; unclear D gene. The CDR3 contains 14 residues. With 5 bases removed from V and 2 bases from J, the gap between germline ends came to 13 bases. The CDR3 spells CASSHRWGTYEQYF. CDR3 bases: TGTGCCAGCAGTCACCGGTGGGGAACCTACGAGCAGTACTTC.

This clonotype was seen many times. The chain joins TRBV30 to TRBJ1-1; D gene uncertain. Deletions cut 7 bases from V and 4 bases from J, with 19 bases between. This CDR3 has 14 amino acids. In germline, CDR1 is GTSNPN, CDR2 SVGIG (reference sequence). The CDR3 DNA is TGTGCCTTTGGGAGCGACCCGACACGCACTGAAGCTTTCTTT. Translated: CAFGSDPTRTEAFF.

This chain uses TRBV18 with TRBJ2-2; D ambiguous. The CDR3 totals 13 residues. Germline V lookup: CDR1 KGHSH, CDR2 LQKENI. Trimming left V 3 bases short and J 6 bases short, with 8 bases between. DNA of the CDR3: TGTGCCAGCTCACCGACGGAGTCCGGGGAGCTGTTTTTT. It specifies CASSPTESGELFF.

The chain couples TRBV19 to TRBJ1-1, with D possibly TRBD1 on 5 matching bases. CDR1 and CDR2 (germline): LNHDA, SQIVND (reference sequence). This CDR3 has 17 residues. V lost 4 bases and J 2 bases, leaving 20 bases between the germline ends. CDR3 residues: CASSTLGLQGINTEAFF. For the CDR3, the DNA is TGTGCCAGTAGTACCCTAGGGCTCCAGGGCATAAACACTGAAGCTTTCTTT. Supplemented by reference TRBV19 and TRBJ1-1, the full variable domain reads DGGITQSPKYLFRKEGQNVTLSCEQNLNHDAMYWYRQDPGQGLRLIYYSQIVNDFQKGDIAEGYSVSREKKESFPLTVTSAQKNPTAFYLCASSTLGLQGINTEAFFGQGTRLTVV.

The J gene is TRBJ2-1, the V gene TRBV7-9; 10 bases line up with TRBD1. V was clipped by 8 bases and J by 9 bases; unmatched bases: 31. Germline V gives CDR1 SEHNR, CDR2 FQNEAQ (reference sequence). This CDR3 spans 21 amino acids. CDR3 region: CASPSGAGTGALAFAGGEQFF. In DNA, the CDR3 is TGTGCCAGCCCGTCCGGAGCCGGGACAGGGGCCCTGGCCTTTGCGGGAGGTGAGCAGTTCTTC. The complete variable domain, with remaining parts taken from reference TRBV7-9 and TRBJ2-1, reads DTGVSQNPRHKITKRGQNVTFRCDPISEHNRLYWYRQTLGQGPEFLTYFQNEAQLEKSRLLSDRFSAERPKGSFSTLEIQRTEQGDSAMYLCASPSGAGTGALAFAGGEQFFGPGTRLTVL.